Listed here are 15 T cell receptor beta chains from one sample, sequenced in a study of STAT3 mutations in large granular lymphocyte leukemia. Whole-study findings and limits: At least one immunodominant TCR beta clonotype appeared in every T-cell large granular lymphocyte leukemia patient.

Their antigen targets remain unknown. This table comes from immunoSEQ multiplex PCR, and its TCRdb copy is limited to in-frame clones, with some not included. The table includes about 16,000 clones, approximately 85% detected once. Sequenced: peripheral blood mononuclear cells. The source is a man aged 50 to 60 with T-cell large granular lymphocyte leukemia. Some clones in this sample may be carry-over from other donors' samples.

The V and J genes are TRBV7-6 and TRBJ1-3; D gene unclear. V was clipped by 5 bases and J by 2 bases, with 13 bases between them. Germline V gives CDR1 SGHVS, CDR2 FNYEAQ. CDR3 length: 15 amino acids. CDR3 in DNA: TGTGCCAGCAGCCCCGACATACGAACTGGAAACACCATATATTTT. Amino acids: CASSPDIRTGNTIYF.

The chain is built from TRBV5-1 and TRBJ2-7, with D possibly TRBD1 on 5 matching bases. The CDR3 spans 13 residues. CDR1 and CDR2 from the germline V gene are SGHRS and YFSETQ. Between the trimmed V and J ends, which lost 0 bases and 5 bases, there was a span of 9 bases. The CDR3 DNA sequence: TGCGCCAGCAGCTTGGATAGGGGCCACGAGCAGTACTTC. It specifies CASSLDRGHEQYF. Full variable domain (rest looked up from reference TRBV5-1 and TRBJ2-7): KAGVTQTPRYLIKTRGQQVTLSCSPISGHRSVSWYQQTPGQGLQFLFEYFSETQRNKGNFPGRFSGRQFSNSRSEMNVSTLELGDSALYLCASSLDRGHEQYFGPGTRLTVT.

The genes are TRBV9 and TRBJ1-2, with no clear D. Trimming removed 4 bases from V and 4 bases from J, with 5 bases in between. In germline, CDR1 is SGDLS, CDR2 YYNGEE. The CDR3 has 11 residues. CDR3 protein: CASSQVYGYTF. DNA for the CDR3: TGTGCCAGCAGCCAAGTCTATGGCTACACCTTC.

The genes are TRBV7-2 and TRBJ2-5; D not resolved. This CDR3 has 15 amino acids. V gave up 5 bases and J gave up 5 bases, with 18 bases separating them. Germline lookup yields CDR1 SGHTA and CDR2 FQGNSA. This CDR3 is CASSPRSPGGETQYF. As DNA, the CDR3 is TGTGCCAGCAGCCCTCGGTCTCCGGGTGGGGAGACCCAGTACTTC.

V gene TRBV11-1 combines with J gene TRBJ2-3; tentatively, D is TRBD2 (5 bases). CDR3 size: 15 residues. The germline V gene has CDR1 SGHAT and CDR2 FQDESV (reference sequence). V lost 2 bases, J lost 3 bases, and 12 bases lay in between. CDR3 nucleotide sequence: TGTGCCAGCAGCTTACTCGCGGGCCAGACAGATACGCAGTATTTT. This encodes CASSLLAGQTDTQYF.

The J gene is TRBJ2-7, the V gene TRBV25-1; either TRBD1 or TRBD2 may fit D (5 bases each). Germline loops: CDR1 MGHDK, CDR2 SYGVNS. CDR3 length: 14 residues. The V end lost 2 bases, the J end lost 2 bases, and 10 bases lay between the germline ends. The CDR3 DNA sequence: TGTGCCAGCAGTGAACGACGGGGACCCTACGAGCAGTACTTC. This sequence encodes CASSERRGPYEQYF.

The CDR3 here is CASSLGTSGDTQYF. The CDR3 region has the DNA TGTGCCAGCAGCCTCGGGACTAGTGGGGATACGCAGTATTTT. The gene calls are TRBV4-2 and TRBJ2-3, with TRBD2 identical over 8 bases. This CDR3 comprises 14 residues. Germline V gives CDR1 LGHNA, CDR2 YNFKEQ. With V trimmed by 4 bases and J by 6 bases, 6 bases remained unmatched.

The chain links TRBV6-1 to TRBJ2-7; D is ambiguous. CDR3 length: 12 residues. Trimming removed 7 bases from V and 2 bases from J, with 9 bases in between. Germline lookup yields CDR1 MNHNS and CDR2 SASEGT. This chain's CDR3 is CASINFPYEQYF. The CDR3 DNA reads as TGTGCCAGCATCAATTTCCCCTACGAGCAGTACTTC.

The V call is TRBV19, the J call TRBJ2-1, with TRBD1 identical over 10 bases. The ends lost 7 bases at V and 5 bases at J; junction bases unmatched: 5. Per germline, CDR1 LNHDA and CDR2 SQIVND (reference sequence). The CDR3 runs 14 residues. This chain's CDR3 is CASIRDRGHNEQFF. The CDR3 region has the DNA TGTGCCAGTATTAGGGACAGGGGTCACAATGAGCAGTTCTTC.

The CDR3 DNA reads TGCGCCAGCAGCCAAGATTGGGGCAGGGAGCAGTTCTTC. This translates into CASSQDWGREQFF. This rearrangement joins TRBV4-3 to TRBJ2-1; weak D call: TRBD1 (5 bases). The V end lost 0 bases, the J end lost 10 bases, and 10 bases lay between the germline ends. The germline V gene encodes CDR1 LGHNA and CDR2 YSLEER. The CDR3 has 13 residues.

The V and J genes are TRBV14 and TRBJ2-4, with 7 bases that match TRBD1. Per germline, CDR1 SGHDN and CDR2 FVKESK. V shed 5 bases and J 4 bases; nucleotides not matched to a gene: 14. The CDR3 is 17 amino acids. The DNA of the CDR3 is TGTGCCAGCAGCTTAGACCGGACAGGCGGCGGGAAAAACATTCAGTACTTC. This gives the protein CASSLDRTGGGKNIQYF. Filled out from reference TRBV14 and TRBJ2-4, the complete variable domain reads EAGVTQFPSHSVIEKGQTVTLRCDPISGHDNLYWYRRVMGKEIKFLLHFVKESKQDESGMPNNRFLAERTGGTYSTLKVQPAELEDSGVYFCASSLDRTGGGKNIQYFGAGTRLSVL.

CDR3 bases: TGCGCCAGCAGCTTGTTTGGCGACAAGAACACTGAAGCTTTCTTT. Residues: CASSLFGDKNTEAFF. The chain uses TRBV5-1 and TRBJ1-1; D not certain. The V end was cut by 1 base, the J end by 1 base, with 11 bases between. Germline loops: CDR1 SGHRS, CDR2 YFSETQ. CDR3 length: 15 residues.

This chain joins TRBV10-3 and TRBJ1-5; D gene uncertain. CDR1 ENHRY and CDR2 SYGVKD come from the germline V gene. This CDR3 is 13 amino acids long. Trimming left V 3 bases short and J 1 base short, with 4 bases between. DNA of the CDR3: TGTGCCATCAGTGAAGGCAGCAATCAGCCCCAGCATTTT. Amino acids: CAISEGSNQPQHF.

The chain couples TRBV6-1 to TRBJ2-5, with 10 bases aligning to TRBD2. Germline values: CDR1 MNHNS, CDR2 SASEGT. V lost 5 bases and J lost 5; bases outside the gene matches: 8. The CDR3 covers 15 residues. CDR3 in DNA: TGTGCCAGCAGTCGGCAGACTAGCGGGTCGGAGACCCAGTACTTC. Translated: CASSRQTSGSETQYF.

The gene calls are TRBV2 and TRBJ2-7; 7 bases align to TRBD1. This CDR3 comprises 14 residues. CDR1 SNHLY and CDR2 FYNNEI come from the germline V gene. V trimming: 7 bases; J trimming: 5 bases; junction bases outside the gene matches: 11. The DNA of the CDR3 is TGTGCCAGCAACAACAGGGGTGTACTCAACGAGCAGTACTTC. Its translation is CASNNRGVLNEQYF. The variable domain in full, completed from reference TRBV2 and TRBJ2-7, reads EPEVTQTPSHQVTQMGQEVILRCVPISNHLYFYWYRQILGQKVEFLVSFYNNEISEKSEIFDDQFSVERPDGSNFTLKIRSTKLEDSAMYFCASNNRGVLNEQYFGPGTRLTVT.